This TCR beta chain was recorded in a study of regulatory T cells in long-lasting Graves disease. Study at large: Newly diagnosed Graves' patients had taken antithyroid drugs under 3 months.

Sample time point: newly diagnosed GD, antithyroid drugs for less than 3 months. Construction of the TCR library relied on RNA isolated from PBMCs. Libraries of TCR beta came from iRepertoire HTBI primers plus Arm-PCR of CDR3 regions. A single record per CDR3 protein comes from TCRdb applying MiXCR to the multiplex PCR reads. The sample includes 530,000 or so distinct CDR3 sequences, around an eighth of them seen just once. At least ten counts were recorded for this clonotype. V was clipped by 8 bases and J by 10 bases; unmatched bases: 12. Germline CDR1 and CDR2: MNHEY and SMNVEV (reference sequence). This CDR3 spans 14 amino acids. The sample was also reused in another study, on T cells in Graves' hyperthyroidism and ophthalmopathy.

Sequenced material: peripheral blood mononuclear cells (PBMCs), taken at new diagnosis, from a patient treated with antithyroid drugs. The sequence was obtained from a man aged 30-40 years with Graves disease. The rearrangement links TRBV27 to TRBJ2-1; 9 bases are a match to TRBD2. The CDR3 sequence is CASGISGSLGEQFF. The CDR3 DNA reads as TGTGCCAGCGGGATTAGCGGGAGTTTGGGGGAGCAGTTCTTC.